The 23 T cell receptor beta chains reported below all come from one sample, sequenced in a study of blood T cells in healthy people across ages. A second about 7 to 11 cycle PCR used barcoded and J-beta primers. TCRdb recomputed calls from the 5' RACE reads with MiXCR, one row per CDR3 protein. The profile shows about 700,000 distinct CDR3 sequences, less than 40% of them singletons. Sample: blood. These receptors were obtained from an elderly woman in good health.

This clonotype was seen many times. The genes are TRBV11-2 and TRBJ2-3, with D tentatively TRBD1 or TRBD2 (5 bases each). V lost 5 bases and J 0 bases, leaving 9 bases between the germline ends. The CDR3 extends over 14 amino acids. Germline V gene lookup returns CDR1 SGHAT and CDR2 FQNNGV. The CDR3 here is CASSRDGSTDTQYF. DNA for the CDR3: TGTGCCAGCAGCCGGGACGGTAGCACAGATACGCAGTATTTT.

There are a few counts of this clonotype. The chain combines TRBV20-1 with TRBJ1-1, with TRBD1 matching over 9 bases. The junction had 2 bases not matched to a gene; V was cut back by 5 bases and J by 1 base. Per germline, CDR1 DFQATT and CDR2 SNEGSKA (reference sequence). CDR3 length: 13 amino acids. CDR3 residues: CSAGTGRNTEAFF. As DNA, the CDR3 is TGCAGTGCTGGGACAGGGAGGAACACTGAAGCTTTCTTT.

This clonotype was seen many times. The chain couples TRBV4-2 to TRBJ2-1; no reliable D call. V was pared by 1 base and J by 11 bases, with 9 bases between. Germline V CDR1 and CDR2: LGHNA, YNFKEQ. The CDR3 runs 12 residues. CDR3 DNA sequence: TGTGCCAGCAGCCAAGTGTTGACCCAGCAGTTCTTC. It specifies CASSQVLTQQFF.

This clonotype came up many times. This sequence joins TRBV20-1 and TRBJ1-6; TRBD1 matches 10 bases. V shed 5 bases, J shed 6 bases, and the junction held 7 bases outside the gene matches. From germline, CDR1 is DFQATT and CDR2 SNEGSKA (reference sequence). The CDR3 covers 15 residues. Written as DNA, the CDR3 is TGCAGTGCTCCAGTCCGACAGGGGGCTAATTCACCCCTCCACTTT. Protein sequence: CSAPVRQGANSPLHF.

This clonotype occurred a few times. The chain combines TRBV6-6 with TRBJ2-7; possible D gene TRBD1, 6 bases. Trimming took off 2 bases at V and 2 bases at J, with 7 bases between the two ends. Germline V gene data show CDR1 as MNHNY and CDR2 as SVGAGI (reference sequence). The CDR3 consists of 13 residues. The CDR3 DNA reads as TGTGCCAGCAGTTACAGACAGGCCTACGAGCAGTACTTC. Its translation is CASSYRQAYEQYF.

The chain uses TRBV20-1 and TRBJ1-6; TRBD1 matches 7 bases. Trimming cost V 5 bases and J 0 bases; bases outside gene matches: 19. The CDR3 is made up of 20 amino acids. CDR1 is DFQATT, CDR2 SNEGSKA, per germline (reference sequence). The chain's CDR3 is CSAALPNRGIRDSYNSPLHF. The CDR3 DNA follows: TGCAGTGCTGCGTTACCCAACAGGGGAATTAGGGACTCCTATAATTCACCCCTCCACTTT.

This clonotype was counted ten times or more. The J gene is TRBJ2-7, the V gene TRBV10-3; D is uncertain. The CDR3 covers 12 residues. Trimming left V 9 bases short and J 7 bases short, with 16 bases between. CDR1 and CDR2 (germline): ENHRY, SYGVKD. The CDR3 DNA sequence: TGTGCCATAAGAGTAAACCAAGGGGAGCAGTACTTC. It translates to CAIRVNQGEQYF.

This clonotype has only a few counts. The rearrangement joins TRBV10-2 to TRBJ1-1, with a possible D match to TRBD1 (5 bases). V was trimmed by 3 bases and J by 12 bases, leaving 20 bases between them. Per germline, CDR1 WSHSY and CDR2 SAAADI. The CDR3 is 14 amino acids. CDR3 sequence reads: CASSDSGLLPGTFF. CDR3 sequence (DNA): TGCGCCAGCAGTGACTCGGGACTCCTGCCGGGGACTTTCTTT.

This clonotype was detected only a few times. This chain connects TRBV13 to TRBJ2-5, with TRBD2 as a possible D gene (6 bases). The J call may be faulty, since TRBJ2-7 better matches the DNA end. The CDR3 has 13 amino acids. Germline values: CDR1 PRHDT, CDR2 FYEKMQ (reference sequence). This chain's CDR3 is CASSNSGTYEQYF. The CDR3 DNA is TGTGCCAGCAGCAATAGCGGAACCTACGAGCAGTACTTC.

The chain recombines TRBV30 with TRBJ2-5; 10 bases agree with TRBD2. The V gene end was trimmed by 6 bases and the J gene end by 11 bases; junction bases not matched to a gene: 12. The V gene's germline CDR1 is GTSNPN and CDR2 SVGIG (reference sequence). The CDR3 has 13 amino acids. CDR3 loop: CACSAGGHNEQYF. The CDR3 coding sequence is TGTGCCTGTTCAGCGGGGGGGCATAATGAGCAGTACTTC.

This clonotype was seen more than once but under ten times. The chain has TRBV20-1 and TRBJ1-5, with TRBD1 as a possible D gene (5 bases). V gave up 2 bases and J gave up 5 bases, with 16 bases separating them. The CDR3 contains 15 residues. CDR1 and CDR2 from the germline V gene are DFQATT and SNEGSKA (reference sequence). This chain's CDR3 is CSARNVGGVHQPQHF. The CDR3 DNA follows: TGCAGTGCTAGAAACGTTGGAGGGGTGCATCAGCCCCAGCATTTT.

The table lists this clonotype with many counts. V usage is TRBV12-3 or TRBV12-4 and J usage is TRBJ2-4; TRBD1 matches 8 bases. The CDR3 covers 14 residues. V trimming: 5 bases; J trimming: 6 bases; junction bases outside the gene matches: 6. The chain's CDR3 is CASSQDRVSNIQYF. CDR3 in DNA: TGTGCCAGCAGTCAGGACAGGGTATCAAACATTCAGTACTTC.

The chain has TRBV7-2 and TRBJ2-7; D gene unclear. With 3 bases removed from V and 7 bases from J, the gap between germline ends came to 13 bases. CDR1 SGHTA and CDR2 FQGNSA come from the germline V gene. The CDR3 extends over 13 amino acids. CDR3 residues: CASSFTSVGEQYF. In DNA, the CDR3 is TGTGCCAGCAGCTTCACCAGCGTCGGGGAGCAGTACTTC.

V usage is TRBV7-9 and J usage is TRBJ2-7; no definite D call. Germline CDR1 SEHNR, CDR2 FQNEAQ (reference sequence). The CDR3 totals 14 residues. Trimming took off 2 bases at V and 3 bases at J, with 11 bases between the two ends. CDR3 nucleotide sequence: TGTGCCAGCAGCTTAAAGGACCGCCTCTACGAGCAGTACTTC. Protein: CASSLKDRLYEQYF. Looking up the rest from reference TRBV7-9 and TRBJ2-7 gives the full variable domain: DTGVSQNPRHKITKRGQNVTFRCDPISEHNRLYWYRQTLGQGPEFLTYFQNEAQLEKSRLLSDRFSAERPKGSFSTLEIQRTEQGDSAMYLCASSLKDRLYEQYFGPGTRLTVT.

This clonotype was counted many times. As DNA, the CDR3 is TGTGCCACCAGACTAGCCTCTCGGGAGACCCAGTACTTC. Protein sequence: CATRLASRETQYF. The J gene is TRBJ2-5, the V gene TRBV15; D perhaps matches TRBD2 (6 bases). CDR1 LNHNV and CDR2 YYDKDF come from the germline V gene (reference sequence). V was pared by 6 bases and J by 5 bases, with 13 bases between. The CDR3 is made up of 13 amino acids.

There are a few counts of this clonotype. The CDR3 loop reads CASSFTPGDGYEQYF. In DNA, the CDR3 is TGTGCCAGCAGCTTTACCCCAGGGGATGGATACGAGCAGTACTTC. The chain uses TRBV7-2 and TRBJ2-5; tentative D call: TRBD1 (6 bases). The last part of the DNA fits TRBJ2-7 better; the J call may be wrong. Per germline, CDR1 SGHTA and CDR2 FQGNSA. CDR3 length: 15 residues.

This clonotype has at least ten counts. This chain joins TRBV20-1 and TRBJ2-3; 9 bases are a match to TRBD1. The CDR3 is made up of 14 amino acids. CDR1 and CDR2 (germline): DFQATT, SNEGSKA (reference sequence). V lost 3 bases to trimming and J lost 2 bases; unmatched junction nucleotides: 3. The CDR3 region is CSASGTGYTDTQYF. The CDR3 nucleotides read TGCAGTGCTAGCGGGACAGGGTACACAGATACGCAGTATTTT.

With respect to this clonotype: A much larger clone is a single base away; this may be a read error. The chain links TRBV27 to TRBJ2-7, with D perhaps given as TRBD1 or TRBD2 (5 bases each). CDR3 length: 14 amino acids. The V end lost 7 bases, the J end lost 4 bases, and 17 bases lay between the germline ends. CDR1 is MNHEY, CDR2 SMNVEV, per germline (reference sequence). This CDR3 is CASKPGRGDYEQYF. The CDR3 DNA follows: TGTGCCAGCAAGCCGGGACGCGGAGATTACGAGCAGTACTTC.

The CDR3 loop is CASSGAGPAHEQFF. CDR3 nucleotide sequence: TGTGCCAGCAGCGGAGCGGGCCCGGCACATGAGCAGTTCTTC. The chain is built from TRBV7-2 and TRBJ2-1, with D maybe TRBD2 (6 bases). V was shortened by 5 bases and J by 8 bases, with 16 bases between the two germline ends. The CDR3 has 14 amino acids. CDR1 SGHTA and CDR2 FQGNSA come from the germline V gene. Using reference TRBV7-2 and TRBJ2-1 for the parts outside the CDR3, the full variable domain is GAGVSQSPSNKVTEKGKDVELRCDPISGHTALYWYRQSLGQGLEFLIYFQGNSAPDKSGLPSDRFSAERTGGSVSTLTIQRTQQEDSAVYLCASSGAGPAHEQFFGPGTRLTVL.

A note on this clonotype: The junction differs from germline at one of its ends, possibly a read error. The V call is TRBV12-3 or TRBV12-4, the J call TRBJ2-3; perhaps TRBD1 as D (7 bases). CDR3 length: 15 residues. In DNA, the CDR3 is TGTGCCAGCAGTGAGACTAGAGGGGGCACAGATGCGCAGTATTTT. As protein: CASSETRGGTDAQYF.

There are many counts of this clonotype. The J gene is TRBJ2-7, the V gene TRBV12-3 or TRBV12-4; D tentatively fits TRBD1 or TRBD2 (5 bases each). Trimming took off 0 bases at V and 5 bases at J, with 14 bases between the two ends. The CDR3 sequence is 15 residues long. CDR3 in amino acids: CASSLAWGRSNEQYF. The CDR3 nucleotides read TGTGCCAGCAGTTTAGCGTGGGGACGATCGAACGAGCAGTACTTC.

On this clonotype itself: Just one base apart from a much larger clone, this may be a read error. The CDR3 region has the DNA TGTGCCAGCAGTTCAGGCGGGGGGTTCACAGATACGCAGTATTTT. Translated: CASSSGGGFTDTQYF. This chain connects TRBV28 to TRBJ2-3, with 8 bases that match TRBD2. The V gene end was trimmed by 4 bases and the J gene end by 2 bases; junction bases not matched to a gene: 5. CDR1 is MDHEN and CDR2 is SYDVKM in the germline V gene. This CDR3 region has 15 residues. The entire variable domain, with the rest obtained from reference TRBV28 and TRBJ2-3, is as follows: DVKVTQSSRYLVKRTGEKVFLECVQDMDHENMFWYRQDPGLGLRLIYFSYDVKMKEKGDIPEGYSVSREKKERFSLILESASTNQTSMYLCASSSGGGFTDTQYFGPGTRLTVL.

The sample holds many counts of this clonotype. The CDR3 nucleotides are TGTGCCAGCAGCGTAGGCGGGGGGGCCTCAGATGAGCAGTTCTTC. Translating it yields CASSVGGGASDEQFF. The chain combines TRBV9 with TRBJ2-1, with 9 bases fitting TRBD2. The CDR3 totals 15 residues. V dropped 0 bases and J dropped 8; count of bases not matched to a gene: 6. The germline V gene encodes CDR1 SGDLS and CDR2 YYNGEE. The variable domain in full, completed from reference TRBV9 and TRBJ2-1, reads DSGVTQTPKHLITATGQRVTLRCSPRSGDLSVYWYQQSLDQGLQFLIQYYNGEERAKGNILERFSAQQFPDLHSELNLSSLELGDSALYFCASSVGGGASDEQFFGPGTRLTVL.